This T cell receptor beta chain derives from a study of response to subunit inactivated influenza vaccine. Study findings and constraints: A suggestion made by the authors is that each seasonal influenza vaccination recruits few new T cells.

In TCRdb, the RT-PCR reads were re-called with MiXCR into one record per CDR3 protein. In the table there are 500,000 to 600,000 distinct CDR3 sequences, around 13% of which are singletons. Germline loops: CDR1 SGHTA, CDR2 FQGNSA. V dropped 4 bases and J dropped 5; count of bases not matched to a gene: 9. CDR3 length: 15 amino acids. Worth noting for this clonotype: Antigen unknown.

The receptor's source is a man in his forties or fifties who received an inactivated influenza vaccine. Source: PBMCs from blood, taken approximately 13 days after vaccination. This sequence joins TRBV7-2 and TRBJ1-2; TRBD1 agrees at 8 bases. The CDR3 region has the DNA TGTGCCAGCAGCTCTTTCGGGACAGGAGGGTATGGCTACACCTTC. Its translation: CASSSFGTGGYGYTF.